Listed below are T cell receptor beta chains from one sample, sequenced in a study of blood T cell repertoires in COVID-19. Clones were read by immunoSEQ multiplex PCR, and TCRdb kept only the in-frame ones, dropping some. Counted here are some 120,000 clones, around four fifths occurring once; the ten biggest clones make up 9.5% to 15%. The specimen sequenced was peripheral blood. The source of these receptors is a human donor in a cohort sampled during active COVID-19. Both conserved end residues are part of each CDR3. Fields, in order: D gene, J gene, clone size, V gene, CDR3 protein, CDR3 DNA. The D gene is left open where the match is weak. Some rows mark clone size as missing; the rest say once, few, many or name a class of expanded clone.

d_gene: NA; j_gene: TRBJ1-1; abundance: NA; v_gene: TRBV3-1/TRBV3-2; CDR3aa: CASSPGPTEAFF; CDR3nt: TGTGCCAGCAGCCCTGGCCCCACTGAAGCTTTCTTT
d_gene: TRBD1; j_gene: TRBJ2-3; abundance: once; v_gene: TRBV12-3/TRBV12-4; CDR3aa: CASSFRGPTQYF; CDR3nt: TGTGCCAGCAGTTTCAGGGGGCCGACGCAGTATTTT
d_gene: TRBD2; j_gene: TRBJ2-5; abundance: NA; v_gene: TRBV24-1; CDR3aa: CATSDRTSGDQETQYF; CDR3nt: TGTGCCACCAGTGACCGGACTAGCGGGGACCAAGAGACCCAGTACTTC
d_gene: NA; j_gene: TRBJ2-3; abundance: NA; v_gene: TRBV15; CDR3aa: CATSRGGFDRADNTDTQYF; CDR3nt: TGTGCCACCAGCAGGGGGGGATTTGACAGGGCGGACAACACAGATACGCAGTATTTT
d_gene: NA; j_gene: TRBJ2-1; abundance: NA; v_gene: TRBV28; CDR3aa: CASNPDQAYNEQFF; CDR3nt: TGTGCCAGCAATCCCGATCAGGCCTACAATGAGCAGTTCTTC
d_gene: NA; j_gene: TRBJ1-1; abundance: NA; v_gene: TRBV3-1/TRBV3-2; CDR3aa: CASSHISLNTEAFF; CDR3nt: TGTGCCAGCAGCCATATCAGTTTGAACACTGAAGCTTTCTTT
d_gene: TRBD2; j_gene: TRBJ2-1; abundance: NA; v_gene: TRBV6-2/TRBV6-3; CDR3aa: CASSYGRGASSYNEQFF; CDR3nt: TGTGCCAGCAGTTACGGGCGGGGGGCGAGCTCCTACAATGAGCAGTTCTTC
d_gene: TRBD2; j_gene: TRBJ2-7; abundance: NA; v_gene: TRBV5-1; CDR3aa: CASSLGTSGGSTSYEQYF; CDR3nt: TGCGCCAGCAGCTTGGGGACTAGCGGGGGGTCCACCTCCTACGAGCAGTACTTC
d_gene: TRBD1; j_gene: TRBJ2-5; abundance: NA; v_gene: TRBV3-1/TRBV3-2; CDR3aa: CASSLPEGQEYF; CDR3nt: TGTGCCAGCAGCCTCCCAGAAGGACAGGAGTACTTC
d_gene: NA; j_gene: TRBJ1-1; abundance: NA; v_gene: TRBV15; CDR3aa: CATSSTYSEAFF; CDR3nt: TGTGCCACCAGCAGTACCTATTCTGAAGCTTTCTTT